The T cell receptor beta chain described here comes from a study of blood T cell repertoires in COVID-19. The overall study: The United States, Italy and Spain supplied acute and convalescent COVID-19 samples. PBMCs, B-cell-depleted T cells, or T cells provided the cDNA or gDNA that made up the material.

The CDR3 loop spans 16 amino acids. The germline gives CDR1 LGHNT, CDR2 FRNRAP. V dropped 5 bases and J dropped 0 bases, with 15 bases sitting between them. In the authors' workflow: Amplified reference gene primers provided the basis for estimating nucleated cell counts. The protocol was immunoSEQ multiplex PCR, while the TCRdb copy is restricted to in-frame clones and leaves out a portion. The DNA gave D and trimming, while V, J and clone size come from that table. The sample lists about 140,000 clones; 70% to 90% were seen once. The sequence was obtained from a woman aged 55-69 years with acute or convalescent COVID-19. The V gene is TRBV12-5, the J gene TRBJ2-3; D possibly corresponds to TRBD1 (5 bases). The specimen was peripheral blood. Here the CDR3 DNA reads TGTGCTAGTGGTCCCACCCGCCAGGGAAGCACAGATACGCAGTATTTT. Its protein product is CASGPTRQGSTDTQYF.